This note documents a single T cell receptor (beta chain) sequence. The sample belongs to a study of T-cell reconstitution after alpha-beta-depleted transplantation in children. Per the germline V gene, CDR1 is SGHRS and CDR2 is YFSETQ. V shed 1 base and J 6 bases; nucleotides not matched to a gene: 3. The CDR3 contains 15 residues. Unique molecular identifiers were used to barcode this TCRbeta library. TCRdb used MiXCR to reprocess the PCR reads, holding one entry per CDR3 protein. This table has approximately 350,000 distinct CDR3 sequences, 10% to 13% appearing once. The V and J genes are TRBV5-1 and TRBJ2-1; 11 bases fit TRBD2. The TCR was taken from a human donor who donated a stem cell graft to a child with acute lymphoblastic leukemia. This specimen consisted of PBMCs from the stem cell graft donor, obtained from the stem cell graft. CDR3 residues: CASSLQLAGGNEQFF. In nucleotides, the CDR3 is TGCGCCAGCAGCTTGCAGCTAGCGGGAGGCAATGAGCAGTTCTTC.